This TCR beta chain was identified in a study of T cells after yellow fever vaccination (dated by TCRdb to between 2017 and 2020). Study-wide context: The SMART-Seq v4 Ultra Low Input RNA kit was used to prepare libraries from fractions with low cell numbers. Two healthy male donors, one aged 18 to 30 and one aged 30 to 40 years, made up the cohort. Bulk PBMC replicates and cell subsets were isolated from blood drawn at multiple timepoints before and after both primary and secondary immunization. Bulk TCR alpha and beta repertoires were sequenced longitudinally to track T-cell clones before and after primary and booster YFV17D yellow fever vaccination. Results the study describes overall, beyond this receptor: FACS-sorted repertoires could contain abundant contaminating clonotypes from the bulk population, so computational filtering was required. The secondary T-cell response was weaker than the primary response but faster, peaking on day 5 instead of day 15. After the booster, most of the clones that had expanded following primary vaccination were detected again (roughly 97% of CD4 and around 87% of CD8), which suggests that memory was broadly maintained. A small share of clonotypes was detected in both CD4 and CD8 compartments, with the overlap likely arising from convergent recombination. Only two donors were included in the study, so the extent to which the findings can be generalized is limited.

After removal of 4 bases from V and 6 bases from J, the junction retains 10 bases not matched to a gene. The germline V gene (reference sequence) sets CDR1 to DFQATT and CDR2 to SNEGSKA. Counted from cysteine to phenylalanine, this CDR3 has 14 amino acids. Here the CDR3 DNA is all that survives: 42 bases in frame from base 1. There are a few counts of this clonotype. Its antigen remains undetermined. Base qualities are not at hand, and no much larger clone is one base apart. TCR cDNA was synthesized by 5'RACE template switching, through which a universal primer site and unique molecular identifiers were introduced. Priming for cDNA synthesis came from both the TCR alpha and TCR beta constant segments. Library amplification involved two PCR steps, and the second step added sample barcodes and sequencing adapters. Sequencing of libraries was done on Illumina HiSeq 2500 (2x100 bp) or NovaSeq (2x150 bp). In the source study's methods: MIGEC handled demultiplexing of reads and collapsing into UMI consensus sequences, while MiXCR performed V(D)J alignment. Using edgeR on replicate PBMC samples, clonotypes were called vaccine-responding if FDR was below 0.01 and the log2 fold change was above 5 up to day 15. Each bulk clonotype received a CD4 or CD8 identity based on whether the sequenced CD4 or CD8 repertoire contained that clonotype at higher abundance. TCRdb handled the public reads itself, with Q25 trimming in fastp and clone calling in MiXCR, and kept productive beta chains. Entries that share a CDR3 protein sequence are merged under the most common genes and DNA. The V and J calls here are based on TCRdb, not the publication. The sample contains some 560,000 distinct CDR3 sequences, over 15% of them found a single time. Together, the top ten hold more than 13% of the sample.

Reading the label with the study, this specimen's treatment or condition is: live attenuated yellow fever vaccine strain. Two biological replicates of bulk PBMCs were collected at each blood-draw timepoint. PBMCs were isolated from peripheral blood using a standard Ficoll-Paque protocol. TriZol was used to extract RNA from bulk PBMCs, from CD4 and CD8 fractions, and from dextramer-positive and dextramer-negative fractions. The chain employs TRBV20-1 and TRBJ2-7, with TRBD1 matching 9 junction bases. The sample in question was PBMCs, obtained 15 days after the yellow fever booster vaccination. The origin of this receptor is a man aged 25 to 40 who received the YFV17D yellow fever vaccine. This receptor carries the CDR3 CSAITGGATVEQYF. The DNA sequence is given as TGCAGTGCTATCACAGGGGGCGCGACGGTCGAGCAGTACTTC.